The next 24 T cell receptor beta chains were all read from a single sample in a study of T-cell memory formation after mild COVID-19. Each CDR3 protein is one row after TCRdb ran MiXCR on the 5' RACE reads. The data show around 500,000 distinct CDR3 sequences, with about 18% seen just once and about 12% held by the top ten. Sequences were obtained from PBMCs or a T cell subset sorted from them (not recorded which). These receptors originate from an adult woman who had mild COVID-19 (a few samples of this study predate the infection). Cell type and time point are not known.

The sample holds one count of this clonotype. The chain has TRBV7-9 and TRBJ2-2, with 11 nucleotides matching TRBD2. Germline CDR1 reads SEHNR; CDR2 reads FQNEAQ (reference sequence). The CDR3 is 15 residues long. V shed 7 bases and J 4 bases; nucleotides not matched to a gene: 5. The chain's CDR3 is CASTPTSGTTGELFF. The CDR3 nucleotides are TGTGCCAGCACCCCGACTAGCGGGACCACCGGGGAGCTGTTTTTT.

This chain links TRBV6-6 with TRBJ2-7; 8 bases are shared with TRBD2. J lost 0 bases, V lost 7 bases, and 5 bases had no gene match. There are 14 residues in the CDR3. From germline, CDR1 is MNHNY and CDR2 SVGAGI (reference sequence). CDR3 region: CASIAGTSSYEQYF. The CDR3, as DNA: TGTGCCAGCATCGCGGGGACTAGCTCCTACGAGCAGTACTTC.

This clonotype was counted only a few times. The rearrangement links TRBV6-5 to TRBJ1-2, with D perhaps matching TRBD1 (5 bases). There are 16 residues in the CDR3. Germline V gives CDR1 MNHEY, CDR2 SVGAGI. V lost 0 bases and J 3 bases, leaving 14 bases between the germline ends. In nucleotides, the CDR3 is TGTGCCAGCAGTTACTCGAGCAGGGATGGGTACTATGGCTACACCTTC. Its protein product is CASSYSSRDGYYGYTF.

The chain uses TRBV6-5 and TRBJ2-4; D is ambiguous. Per the germline V gene, CDR1 is MNHEY and CDR2 is SVGAGI. Trimming cost V 5 bases and J 6 bases, with 23 bases left between them. CDR3 length: 17 amino acids. In DNA, the CDR3 is TGTGCCAGCAGTAAGTCCTCCGGTTCCCGCCGGACAAACATTCAGTACTTC. Translation gives CASSKSSGSRRTNIQYF.

This clonotype turned up a few times. The V call is TRBV4-1, the J call TRBJ2-1; D not certain. The CDR3 is 13 residues long. V lost 6 bases, J lost 0 bases, and 6 bases lay in between. Looked up from germline, CDR1 is MGHRA and CDR2 is YSYEKL. DNA for the CDR3: TGCGCCAGCAGAGGCGGCTCCTACAATGAGCAGTTCTTC. It encodes CASRGGSYNEQFF.

This clonotype was counted a few times. The chain joins TRBV5-1 to TRBJ1-2; D not certain. The CDR3 length is 14 residues. V lost 0 bases and J lost 0, with 6 bases in between. CDR1 and CDR2 from the germline V gene are SGHRS and YFSETQ. As DNA, the CDR3 is TGCGCCAGCAGCTTGGGGTACACTAACTATGGCTACACCTTC. Its translation is CASSLGYTNYGYTF.

This clonotype was counted a few times. The chain links TRBV7-2 to TRBJ2-5, with D tentatively TRBD2 (5 bases). CDR1 is SGHTA and CDR2 is FQGNSA in the germline V gene. The V end lost 5 bases, the J end lost 5 bases, and 12 bases lay between the germline ends. CDR3 size: 13 residues. CDR3 residues: CASSPYTGETQYF. CDR3 DNA: TGTGCCAGCAGCCCCTACACGGGGGAGACCCAGTACTTC.

The table lists this clonotype with a few counts. This chain connects TRBV29-1 to TRBJ2-5; weak D call: TRBD2 (6 bases). The CDR3 runs 12 residues. Trimming left V 8 bases short and J 5 bases short, with 15 bases between. Looked up from germline, CDR1 is SQVTM and CDR2 is ANQGSEA. The CDR3: CSTARGLETQYF. For the CDR3, the DNA is TGCAGCACTGCTAGGGGACTCGAGACCCAGTACTTC.

This clonotype turned up a few times. CDR3 nucleotides: TGTGCCAGCTCACCGGGACAGGACCCCTATGGCTACACCTTC. It specifies CASSPGQDPYGYTF. The chain carries TRBV18 and TRBJ1-2; TRBD1 agrees at 8 bases. V trimming: 3 bases; J trimming: 4 bases; junction bases outside the gene matches: 4. The CDR3 is 14 residues long. CDR1 and CDR2 from the germline V gene are KGHSH and LQKENI.

The rearrangement joins TRBV7-2 to TRBJ2-5, with 16 bases matching TRBD2. V lost 5 bases and J lost 1; bases outside the gene matches: 4. The germline V gene has CDR1 SGHTA and CDR2 FQGNSA. The CDR3 is made up of 17 amino acids. The CDR3 bases are TGTGCCAGCAGCCTGGGGACTAGCGGGAGGGTCCAAGAGACCCAGTACTTC. Its protein is CASSLGTSGRVQETQYF.

This clonotype was seen more than once but under ten times. V gene TRBV29-1 combines with J gene TRBJ2-1; no reliable D call. CDR1 and CDR2 (germline): SQVTM, ANQGSEA. The CDR3 totals 12 residues. CDR3 sequence (DNA): TGCAGTGCTCACGACGGGTACAATGAGCAGTTCTTC. This sequence encodes CSAHDGYNEQFF.

This clonotype was recorded a few times. The chain couples TRBV4-2 to TRBJ1-1; 9 positions match TRBD1. Germline CDR1 and CDR2: LGHNA and YNFKEQ. This CDR3 is built from 16 residues. V lost 0 bases to trimming and J lost 3 bases; unmatched junction nucleotides: 5. The CDR3 nucleotides are TGTGCCAGCAGCCAAGATTACGGGACAGGGCACACTGAAGCTTTCTTT. This translates into CASSQDYGTGHTEAFF.

This clonotype was seen only a few times. The chain couples TRBV9 to TRBJ2-5, with D maybe TRBD2 (5 bases). CDR3 size: 13 residues. Germline lookup yields CDR1 SGDLS and CDR2 YYNGEE. V lost 2 bases to trimming and J lost 3 bases, with 8 bases between them. CDR3 nucleotide sequence: TGTGCCAGCAGCGTGGCGGGTAAAGAGACCCAGTACTTC. As protein: CASSVAGKETQYF.

A few counts support this clonotype. V is TRBV7-8 and J is TRBJ2-5, with D possibly TRBD1 on 5 matching bases. CDR1 and CDR2 from the germline V gene are SGHVS and FQNEAQ. The CDR3 has 15 amino acids. Between the trimmed V and J ends, which lost 1 base and 2 bases, there was a span of 11 bases. The CDR3 sequence: CASSLGRTTQETQYF. The CDR3 nucleotides read TGTGCCAGCAGCTTAGGGCGGACAACACAAGAGACCCAGTACTTC.

This clonotype was seen at least ten times. The chain recombines TRBV7-9 with TRBJ1-1; D is possibly TRBD1 (6 bases). The CDR3 is 12 amino acids. Germline CDR1 SEHNR, CDR2 FQNEAQ (reference sequence). Trimming left V 5 bases short and J 11 bases short, with 15 bases between. CDR3 DNA: TGTGCCAGCAGCCCAAGGACAGCCGGTGCTTTCTTT. It yields the protein CASSPRTAGAFF.

About this clonotype: Relative to the germline gene, one junction end is altered; a read error may explain this. The chain is built from TRBV9 and TRBJ2-1, with D tentatively TRBD2 (6 bases). The germline gives CDR1 SGDLS, CDR2 YYNGEE. This CDR3 region has 14 residues. This CDR3 is CASSARDSYNEQLF. Written as DNA, the CDR3 is TGTGCCAGCAGCGCCCGGGACTCCTACAATGAGCAGTTATTC.

The chain recombines TRBV14 with TRBJ2-6; maybe TRBD1 (5 bases). The CDR3 runs 14 residues. Trimming removed 0 bases at V and 6 bases at J, with 6 bases between. Per germline, CDR1 SGHDN and CDR2 FVKESK. In DNA form, the CDR3 reads TGTGCCAGCAGCCAAGACAGGGTGGCCAACGTCCTGACTTTC. This translates into CASSQDRVANVLTF.

This clonotype was observed a handful of times. The gene calls are TRBV4-2 and TRBJ2-3, with 8 positions matching TRBD2. CDR1 and CDR2 from the germline V gene are LGHNA and YNFKEQ. This CDR3 is 17 amino acids long. V lost 0 bases to trimming and J lost 3 bases; unmatched junction nucleotides: 8. In DNA, the CDR3 is TGTGCCAGCAGCCAAGATCTGTCATTAGCGGGAACAGATACGCAGTATTTT. Protein product: CASSQDLSLAGTDTQYF.

The J gene is TRBJ2-1, the V gene TRBV12-3 or TRBV12-4, with D unclear. Trimming cost V 3 bases and J 6 bases, with 9 bases left between them. The CDR3 length is 13 residues. The CDR3 reads CASSFGSGNEQFF. In nucleotides, the CDR3 is TGTGCCAGCAGTTTCGGTTCAGGCAATGAGCAGTTCTTC.

This clonotype was observed a few times. The chain uses TRBV15 and TRBJ2-3; 7 bases are a match to TRBD2. This CDR3 contains 16 residues. In germline, CDR1 is LNHNV, CDR2 YYDKDF (reference sequence). Trimming took 2 bases from V and 1 from J; bases not matched to a gene: 6. DNA for the CDR3: TGTGCCACCAGCAGAATAGCGGGCCCCGGCACAGATACGCAGTATTTT. It is translated as CATSRIAGPGTDTQYF.

There are many counts of this clonotype. The V gene is TRBV10-3, the J gene TRBJ2-3; a possible D gene is TRBD2 (5 bases). The CDR3 covers 13 residues. V lost 3 bases and J 6 bases, leaving 10 bases between the germline ends. Germline V gene sequence: CDR1 ENHRY, CDR2 SYGVKD. CDR3 protein: CAISDGSGDTQYF. The DNA of the CDR3 is TGTGCCATCAGTGATGGGAGTGGGGATACGCAGTATTTT.

The chain uses TRBV11-2 and TRBJ1-3; 7 positions match TRBD1. Germline lookup yields CDR1 SGHAT and CDR2 FQNNGV. J lost 2 bases, V lost 7 bases, and 8 bases had no gene match. The CDR3 has 15 residues. The CDR3 spells CASNSPDRAGNTIYF. The CDR3, as DNA: TGTGCCAGCAACTCCCCCGACAGGGCTGGAAACACCATATATTTT.

The chain is built from TRBV7-9 and TRBJ2-1; D is possibly TRBD1 (6 bases). The CDR3 runs 15 residues. V lost 5 bases to trimming and J lost 0 bases, with 11 bases between them. Germline V gene lookup returns CDR1 SEHNR and CDR2 FQNEAQ (reference sequence). The CDR3 sequence: CASSGGQISYNEQFF. CDR3 DNA sequence: TGTGCCAGCAGCGGCGGACAGATCTCCTACAATGAGCAGTTCTTC.

This clonotype was seen ten or more times. The gene calls are TRBV7-9 and TRBJ2-7; 7 nucleotides line up with TRBD1. CDR3 length equals 13 residues. Germline V lookup: CDR1 SEHNR, CDR2 FQNEAQ (reference sequence). V shed 5 bases and J 7 bases; nucleotides not matched to a gene: 8. CDR3 in DNA: TGTGCCAGCAGCACAGACAGGGTAAGGGAGCAGTACTTC. Protein: CASSTDRVREQYF.